The clone carrying this TCR beta chain appeared once. As yet, its antigen is unknown. The donors, all healthy, were Caucasians living in Russia, aged roughly 6 to 90. The entry originates in a study of blood T cells in healthy people across ages. Next came a second PCR, run for roughly 7 to 12 cycles, which used a sample-barcoded 5' primer along with a J-beta primer mix. TCRdb analysed the 5' RACE reads with MiXCR anew, one entry per CDR3 protein. The data contain approximately 1,000,000 distinct CDR3 sequences, 45% of them singletons. The CDR3 consists of 14 residues. The V gene's germline CDR1 is ENHRY and CDR2 SYGVKD. V was trimmed by 0 bases and J by 6 bases, leaving 12 bases between them. Study outcomes and limitations: TCR beta diversity per million T cells fell roughly linearly with age. When set beside aged donors, long-lived donors presented more naive CD4+ cells and higher diversity.

This sequence originates from a woman in her fifties or sixties in good health. V usage is TRBV10-3 and J usage is TRBJ2-7; D possibly uses TRBD1 or TRBD2 (5 bases each). The sample comprised blood. The CDR3 region has the DNA TGTGCCATCAGTGAGTCCGGGACGACGATCGAGCAGTACTTC. Protein sequence: CAISESGTTIEQYF.